Each of the 20 T cell receptor beta chains below was sequenced from the same sample in a study of OX40 agonist ivuxolimab in advanced cancers. Using immunoSEQ multiplex PCR, the repertoire was profiled, and TCRdb retains in-frame clones only, with some absent. In the table there are about 22,000 clones, approximately 85% of which are singletons. The sequences come from CD4+ or CD8+ T cells sorted from blood, collected in a trial of the OX40 agonist ivuxolimab. These receptors were taken from an adult with an advanced solid tumor such as melanoma, head and neck, liver or kidney cancer.

In its sample, this clone was seen a few times. The chain employs TRBV27 and TRBJ1-1; no reliable D call. V dropped 4 bases and J dropped 5 bases, with 5 bases sitting between them. Germline assignment: CDR1 MNHEY and CDR2 SMNVEV (reference sequence). CDR3 length equals 11 residues. The CDR3 spells CASSSRTEAFF. The CDR3 DNA is TGTGCCAGCAGTTCAAGGACTGAAGCTTTCTTT.

Comment on this clone: The junction and the germline gene differ at one end; a read error may be behind it. The chain has TRBV9 and TRBJ2-5; D is perhaps TRBD1 or TRBD2 (6 bases each). This CDR3 has 13 residues. In germline, CDR1 is SGDLS, CDR2 YYNGEE. The DNA of the CDR3 is TGTGCCAGCAACGTAGGGGGGTCGGAGACCCAGTACTTC. This encodes CASNVGGSETQYF.

This clone was found once. In DNA, the CDR3 is TGTGCCAGTAGTATTGGGGGCAGCTCCTACGAGCAGTACTTC. Translated: CASSIGGSSYEQYF. J is TRBJ2-7 and V is TRBV19, with D maybe TRBD1 (6 bases). V dropped 3 bases and J dropped 0 bases, with 9 bases sitting between them. The CDR3 runs to 14 residues. The V gene's germline CDR1 is LNHDA and CDR2 SQIVND (reference sequence).

The chain is built from TRBV29-1 and TRBJ2-1; 7 positions match TRBD1. The germline gives CDR1 SQVTM, CDR2 ANQGSEA. The CDR3 has 15 residues. Trimming took 5 bases from V and 2 from J; bases not matched to a gene: 9. The CDR3 loop is CSVTRRGQPYNEQFF. The DNA of the CDR3 is TGCAGCGTTACACGAAGGGGACAGCCCTACAATGAGCAGTTCTTC.

The count of this clone is one. The CDR3 loop reads CASSQDLEQPQHF. Here the CDR3 DNA reads TGCGCCAGCAGCCAAGACCTCGAGCAGCCCCAGCATTTT. This sequence joins TRBV4-1 and TRBJ1-5; D remains ambiguous. The V and J ends lost 0 bases and 7 bases respectively, with 7 bases between them. There are 13 residues in the CDR3. Germline-derived CDR1 and CDR2 are MGHRA and YSYEKL.

This rearrangement joins TRBV7-6 to TRBJ2-7; 9 nucleotides align to TRBD2. V shed 4 bases, J shed 5 bases, and the junction held 12 bases outside the gene matches. Germline loops: CDR1 SGHVS, CDR2 FNYEAQ. The length of the CDR3 is 16 residues. The CDR3 sequence: CASSSRGSGSRDEQYF. CDR3 in DNA: TGTGCCAGCAGCTCGAGGGGTAGCGGGAGCAGGGACGAGCAGTACTTC.

The CDR3 loop reads CASSYSRRETQYF. The CDR3 DNA reads TGTGCCAGCAGTTACTCGAGGCGGGAGACCCAGTACTTC. The V call is TRBV6-5, the J call TRBJ2-5, with unresolved D. The CDR3 contains 13 residues. The germline gives CDR1 MNHEY, CDR2 SVGAGI. V was shortened by 0 bases and J by 5 bases, with 7 bases between the two germline ends.

The chain has TRBV6-5 and TRBJ1-4; D may be TRBD1 (6 bases). V gave up 5 bases and J gave up 6 bases, with 13 bases separating them. The length of the CDR3 is 14 residues. Per the germline V gene, CDR1 is MNHEY and CDR2 is SVGAGI. Written as DNA, the CDR3 is TGTGCCAGCAGTACCCTGGGGGGCTATGAAAAACTGTTTTTT. Translating gives CASSTLGGYEKLFF.

This sequence joins TRBV27 and TRBJ2-1; D remains unclear. The V end lost 5 bases, the J end lost 7 bases, and 9 bases lay between the germline ends. Per germline, CDR1 MNHEY and CDR2 SMNVEV (reference sequence). The CDR3 consists of 12 residues. The CDR3 spells CASSILGNEQFF. CDR3 bases: TGTGCCAGCAGTATCCTGGGGAATGAGCAGTTCTTC.

This chain joins TRBV28 and TRBJ2-2, with 7 bases that match TRBD2. Looked up from germline, CDR1 is MDHEN and CDR2 is SYDVKM. This CDR3 contains 16 residues. Losses at the gene ends were 6 bases for V and 2 bases for J; bases not matched to a gene: 9. This chain's CDR3 is CASRSPGGGNTGELFF. The CDR3 DNA follows: TGTGCCAGCAGGTCGCCCGGCGGGGGAAACACCGGGGAGCTGTTTTTT.

This chain connects TRBV27 to TRBJ1-5; D might be TRBD1 (6 bases). Per germline, CDR1 MNHEY and CDR2 SMNVEV (reference sequence). The CDR3 sequence is 14 residues long. Trimming stripped 6 bases from V and 9 bases from J, with 18 bases between. CDR3 sequence (DNA): TGTGCCAGCAGCTCTACAGGGACCGGGTTGCCCCAGCATTTT. Amino acid sequence: CASSSTGTGLPQHF.

The chain carries TRBV15 and TRBJ2-1; D unresolved. Germline V gene data show CDR1 as LNHNV and CDR2 as YYDKDF (reference sequence). Trimming pared 1 base from V and 8 bases from J, leaving 15 bases between. The CDR3 runs 15 residues. The CDR3 DNA reads as TGTGCCACCAGCAGAGGTAGTCGCGCCGACGATGAGCAGTTCTTC. It codes for CATSRGSRADDEQFF.

The rearrangement uses TRBV11-2 and TRBJ1-1, with D unresolved. The CDR3 runs 12 residues. Germline CDR1 SGHAT, CDR2 FQNNGV. V gave up 0 bases and J gave up 6 bases, with 5 bases separating them. The CDR3 region has the DNA TGTGCCAGCAGCTTAGAAGGTTCTGAAGCTTTCTTT. The encoded protein is CASSLEGSEAFF. The full variable domain, in which reference TRBV11-2 and TRBJ1-1 provide the parts outside the CDR3, is EAGVAQSPRYKIIEKRQSVAFWCNPISGHATLYWYQQILGQGPKLLIQFQNNGVVDDSQLPKDRFSAERLKGVDSTLKIQPAKLEDSAVYLCASSLEGSEAFFGQGTRLTVV.

The chain has TRBV11-2 and TRBJ2-7; tentatively, D is TRBD1 (5 bases). This CDR3 region has 16 residues. The V and J ends lost 4 bases and 0 bases respectively, with 16 bases between them. The germline V gene has CDR1 SGHAT and CDR2 FQNNGV. The CDR3 sequence: CASSSPSGHRSYEQYF. For the CDR3, the DNA is TGTGCCAGCAGCTCCCCATCCGGACACCGCTCCTACGAGCAGTACTTC.

Worth noting for this clone: One end of the junction fails to match germline, which may point to a read error. J is TRBJ2-7 and V is TRBV6-6; 7 bases are a match to TRBD2. The germline V gene encodes CDR1 MNHNY and CDR2 SVGAGI (reference sequence). The CDR3 extends over 15 amino acids. The DNA for the CDR3 is TGTGTCAGCAGTTACGACCTAGCGGAATACTACGAGCAGTACTTC. It codes for CVSSYDLAEYYEQYF.

The J gene is TRBJ2-1, the V gene TRBV28, with D tentatively TRBD2 (5 bases). The CDR3 sequence is 15 residues long. Deletions cut 6 bases from V and 0 bases from J, with 12 bases between. Germline V gene lookup returns CDR1 MDHEN and CDR2 SYDVKM. The CDR3 here is CASREDSSSYNEQFF. CDR3 sequence (DNA): TGTGCCAGCAGAGAGGACTCGAGCTCCTACAATGAGCAGTTCTTC.

The V gene is TRBV7-9, the J gene TRBJ2-3; D ambiguous. The V gene's germline CDR1 is SEHNR and CDR2 FQNEAQ (reference sequence). Trimming took off 8 bases at V and 6 bases at J, with 9 bases between the two ends. The length of the CDR3 is 11 residues. The CDR3 DNA is TGTGCCAGCGTTCGGTCGGATACGCAGTATTTT. This translates into CASVRSDTQYF.

This rearrangement joins TRBV19 to TRBJ2-1; TRBD2 matches 7 bases. The ends lost 1 base at V and 6 bases at J; junction bases unmatched: 3. The CDR3 runs to 14 residues. CDR1 and CDR2 (germline): LNHDA, SQIVND (reference sequence). The CDR3 DNA is TGTGCCAGTAGTATAGGACCTAGCGGCAATGAGCAGTTCTTC. This translates into CASSIGPSGNEQFF.

The genes are TRBV7-6 and TRBJ2-7; 12 nucleotides agree with TRBD2. The ends lost 5 bases at V and 5 bases at J; junction bases unmatched: 7. There are 15 residues in the CDR3. Germline CDR1 is SGHVS and CDR2 is FNYEAQ. The CDR3 spells CASSPRTSGTHEQYF. The CDR3 nucleotides are TGTGCCAGCAGCCCGAGGACTAGCGGGACCCACGAGCAGTACTTC.

The chain has TRBV7-3 and TRBJ2-1; 7 bases are a match to TRBD2. Germline CDR1 reads SGHTA; CDR2 reads FQGTGA. CDR3 length equals 14 residues. V was pared by 2 bases and J by 6 bases, with 4 bases of the junction left unmatched. The CDR3 bases are TGTGCCAGCAGCTTATACACGGGGGGCAATGAGCAGTTCTTC. This gives the protein CASSLYTGGNEQFF.